The clone carrying this T cell receptor (beta chain) was detected many times. Amplification of the TCR beta CDR3 regions used RNA transcripts (as template). Scientists carried out first-round RT-PCR using HTBI primers and then a second-round multiplex PCR. A single record per CDR3 protein comes from TCRdb applying MiXCR to the multiplex PCR reads. The table shows approximately 1.2 million distinct CDR3 sequences, with about 38% occurring only once. The sample belongs to a study of Graves' ophthalmopathy and Graves' hyperthyroidism. The CDR3 covers 13 residues. The ends were cut back, 0 bases at V and 3 bases at J, with 5 bases in the middle. In germline, CDR1 is SGHVS, CDR2 FQNEAQ.

This chain links TRBV7-8 with TRBJ1-2; no firm D call. Material: peripheral blood or thyroid tissue (not recorded which). This receptor was obtained from an adult man with Graves' hyperthyroidism. The CDR3 DNA reads as TGTGCCAGCAGCTTAGCGCACCACTATGGCTACACCTTC. Protein: CASSLAHHYGYTF.